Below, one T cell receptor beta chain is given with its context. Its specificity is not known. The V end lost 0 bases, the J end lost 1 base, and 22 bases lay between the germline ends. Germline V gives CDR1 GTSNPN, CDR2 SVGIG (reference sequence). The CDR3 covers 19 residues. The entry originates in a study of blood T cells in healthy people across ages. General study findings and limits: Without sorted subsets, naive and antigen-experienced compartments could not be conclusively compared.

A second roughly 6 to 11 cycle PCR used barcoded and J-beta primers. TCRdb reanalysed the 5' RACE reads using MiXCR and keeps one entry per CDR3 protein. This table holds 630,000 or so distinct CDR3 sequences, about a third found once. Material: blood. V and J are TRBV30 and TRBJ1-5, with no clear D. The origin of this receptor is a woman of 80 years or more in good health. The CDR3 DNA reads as TGTGCCTGGAGTGTAAGGAGGGCTCAAACTACTTCGAGCAATCAGCCCCAGCATTTT. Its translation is CAWSVRRAQTTSSNQPQHF.